This is a list of T cell receptor beta chains from one sample in a study of shared clonotypes between healthy human individuals. Only in-frame clones appear in the TCRdb table, and some are missing; sequencing was by immunoSEQ multiplex PCR. The table records more than 90,000 clones, 67% of them present only once. The sample consisted of memory CD8+ T cells sorted from blood. The source of these receptors is a man aged 25-45 years in good health. Both conserved end residues are part of each CDR3. Clone size is given for some rows only: seen once, a few or many times, or a class if the clone is expanded.

>NA|TRBV2
CASSEKDSEKLFF
>many|TRBV7-7
CASSLAREGTDTQYF
>once|TRBV7-6
CASSLVPRGSLETQYF
>NA|TRBV14
CASSRVLWVEQFF
>few|TRBV28
CATCLDNSYEQYF
>NA|TRBV27
CASSKLQGLVWPQHF
>NA|TRBV30
CAWSLIGPNYGYTF
>NA|TRBV29-1
CSVDLNWLAGGGWIWNEQFF
>NA|TRBV18
CASSLGQGGGQPQHF
>NA|TRBV27
CASRSRDLEGYGYTF
>NA|TRBV9
CASSLIAGGPSNEQFF
>NA|TRBV25-1
CASSDGVFAGNTIYF
>NA|TRBV28
CASSQEKLFF
>NA|TRBV29-1
CSVEVGHPDTQYF
>NA|TRBV30
CAWSRQSNEKLFF
>NA|TRBV30
CAWVRAGVSYNEQFF
>NA|TRBV2
CASSEGYQNTGELFF
>NA|TRBV25-1
CASSEQFSGGNTGELFF
>NA|TRBV10-2
CASSVAGTTYEQYF
>few|TRBV27
CASGYRNTGELFF
>NA|TRBV25-1
CASSANDRVVTAFYEQYF
>once|TRBV7-2
CASSLVAGGFGELFF
>few|TRBV5-1
CASSPTRTSAMPQYF
>NA|TRBV6-1
CASSENYEQYF
>few|TRBV6-4
CASSKGTSGPDTQYF
>many|TRBV6-4
CASSDGQGDTGELFF
>once|TRBV6-5
CASRGLGYGYTF
>NA|TRBV10-2
CASSESGGTSSYEQYF
>NA|TRBV10-3
CAISESAGFAPYEQYF
>NA|TRBV4-3
CASSQDRGLARETQYF
>many|TRBV28
CASVSGTSYEQYF
>NA|TRBV27
CASSLTSGSNTGELFF
>many|TRBV6-5
CASADDSYEQYF
>NA|TRBV11-3
CASSFQGSETQYF
>NA|TRBV7-9
CASSFPGTEAFF
>NA|TRBV5-1
CASSVGLAVQETQYF
>NA|TRBV2
CASSGTYNEQFF
>once|TRBV4-3
CASSQDSRSRDTQYF
>NA|TRBV15
CATSLDKGVYGYTF
>NA|TRBV11-2
CASSLPTGGTQYF
>few|TRBV2
CASTEGTVRNQPQHF
>NA|TRBV29-1
CSVVLADYEQYF
>NA|TRBV7-9
CASSLGTGGGNEQFF
>many|TRBV7-8
CASSLVPGGYEQYF
>NA|TRBV14
CASSQVLTQYF
>NA|TRBV7-6
CASSLGGDDGSYGYTF
>NA|TRBV4-1
CASSQVAANTGELFF
>few|TRBV18
CASSPGQGANTEAFF
>few|TRBV15
CATSREGASETQYF
>NA|TRBV2
CASSEQRDSYNEQFF
>NA|TRBV7-9
CASSWTGDSYEQYF
>once|TRBV5-4
CASSAVQGRGTGELFF
>NA|TRBV2
CASGGLAETSSTDTQYF
>once|TRBV7-2
CASSWRSLGEQYF
>NA|TRBV19
CATRRGTGGNYGYTF
>NA|TRBV25-1
CASSGREAGTHRETQYF
>many|TRBV19
CASMDRAEGLSGANVLTF
>NA|TRBV5-1
CASSHRDGHNEQFF
>NA|TRBV9
CASSVREAVTGEQYF
>NA|TRBV25-1
CASSEGQGEQFF